The TCR beta chain under discussion was sequenced for a study of shared clonotypes between healthy human individuals. Participating donors were healthy, HIV-negative adults free of recent acute infections or vaccinations. The test was conducted at deep level. Sorted-subset replicate PCRs used about 200 ng DNA, approximately 33,000 T cell genomes. This table comes from immunoSEQ multiplex PCR, and its TCRdb copy is limited to in-frame clones, with some not included. Of some 690,000 clones listed, less than 95% are singletons. The sequencing sample was made of memory CD8+ T cells from PBMCs. Subset of the sample: CD45RO+ cells pooled with CCR7-negative TemRA cells. The source is a man aged 18 to 35 in good health. Some clones in this sample may be carry-over from other donors' samples.

The CDR3 bases are TGTGCCAGCAGCGGACTGGAGGGCACAGATACGCAGTATTTT. Translation gives CASSGLEGTDTQYF. V and J are TRBV27 and TRBJ2-3; a weak D match, TRBD2 (5 bases). In germline, CDR1 is MNHEY, CDR2 SMNVEV (reference sequence). V was shortened by 6 bases and J by 1 base, with 11 bases between the two germline ends. The CDR3 loop spans 14 amino acids.